This T cell receptor (beta chain) was obtained from a study of glioma-infiltrating T cells. Of note for this clonotype: Its antigen is not known. Since a much larger clone is just one base distant, this may be a read error.

TCR alpha and beta CDR3 regions were amplified from RNA using iRepertoire nested multiplex PCR. Tissue mRNA or PBMC total RNA, roughly 100-400 ng, went into one-step reverse transcription and amplification. TCRdb itself ran the multiplex PCR reads through MiXCR, one entry per CDR3 protein. The sample carries approximately 190,000 distinct CDR3 sequences, around 30% recorded once. The study's findings and limits: Tissue-blood divergence was below expectation in non-neoplastic patients, above in gliomas. CDR3 overlap between tissue and blood was very small.

The CDR3 consists of 13 residues. Germline values: CDR1 DFQATT, CDR2 SNEGSKA (reference sequence). The chain combines TRBV20-1 with TRBJ2-6; D may be TRBD1 (5 bases). The TCR originated in a human donor with low-grade glioma or glioblastoma, undergoing nonglioma brain surgery, or in good health (not recorded which). The sequenced sample was glioma tissue, nonneoplastic brain tissue, or PBMCs (not recorded which). For the CDR3, the DNA is TGCAGTGCTGACAGCTCTGGGGCCAACGTCATGACTTTC. It codes for CSADSSGANVMTF.